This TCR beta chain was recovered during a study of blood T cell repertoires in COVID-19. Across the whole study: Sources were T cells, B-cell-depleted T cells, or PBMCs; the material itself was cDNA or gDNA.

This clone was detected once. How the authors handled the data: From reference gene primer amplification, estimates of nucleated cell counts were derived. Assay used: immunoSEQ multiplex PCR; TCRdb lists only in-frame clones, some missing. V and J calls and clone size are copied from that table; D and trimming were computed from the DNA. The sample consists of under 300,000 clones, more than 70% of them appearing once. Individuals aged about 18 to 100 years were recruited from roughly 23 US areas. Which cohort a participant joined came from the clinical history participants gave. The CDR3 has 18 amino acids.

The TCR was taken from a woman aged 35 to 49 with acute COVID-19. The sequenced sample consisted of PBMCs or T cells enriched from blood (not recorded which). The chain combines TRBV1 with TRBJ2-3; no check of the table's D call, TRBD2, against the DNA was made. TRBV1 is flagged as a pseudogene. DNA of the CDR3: TGCACCAGCAGCCAAGAGCTCCTAGCGGGAGGGCTTTCAGATACGCAGTATTTT. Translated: CTSSQELLAGGLSDTQYF.